This TCR beta chain was documented in a study of blood T cell repertoires in COVID-19 (dated by TCRdb to 2019 to 2021). For context, the study as a whole: Collaborator samples came from the United States, Italy and Spain and covered acute and convalescent phases of COVID-19. The prospective study material was composed of cDNA or gDNA derived from T cells, B-cell-depleted T cells, or PBMCs. Subjects who had been exposed to COVID-19, were actively infected with it, or had recovered from it provided the deeply sampled blood TCRbeta repertoires that made up the dataset. The repertoires were made available in a free public database intended to serve as a resource for research on the immune response to SARS-CoV-2. Samples were obtained from the ongoing ImmuneRACE study (first 160 participants) and from 1,254 subjects provided by 6 global collaborators. Sample metadata almost always included a de-identified subject ID, COVID-19 status, age in years and sex. Where available, HLA class I and class II types were obtained from metadata supplied by the sample provider rather than from assay-based typing. Broader findings and caveats from the paper: The amount of clinical and demographic metadata varied by source and participant and was provided uncurated.

The junction shows trimming of 4 bases on V and 0 bases on J, plus 21 bases between the germline ends. The CDR3 spans 18 residues, from the cysteine through the phenylalanine. Only CDR3 DNA remains: 54 bases, in frame from the first base. As encoded in the germline V gene, CDR1 is MGHDK while CDR2 is SYGVNS. TCRbeta CDR3 regions were amplified from genomic DNA by means of the immunoSEQ Assay, a bias-controlled multiplex PCR. The paper's data handling went like this. The number of nucleated cells in each sample was estimated by amplification of reference gene primers within the assay. To quantify the absolute abundance of each unique TCRbeta CDR3 rearrangement, sequence reads were collapsed and filtered. Productive Simpson clonality was computed per sample as the square root of Simpson's diversity index over productive rearrangements. What TCRdb holds here is the immuneACCESS table cut down to in-frame rearrangements. Part of the clones is not present; checked against another copy, under half of the missing clones reflect an unresolved V gene, and the others are unexplained. For V, J and clone size, that table is used; D and trimming come from the DNA. This sample gives about 160,000 clones in total; under 95% of them show up just once. 2% to 3% of the sample belongs to the ten largest clones.

Regarding this clone: This receptor's antigen is unknown. One base away there is no much larger clone; base qualities are not given.

Collaborating institutions collected whole blood in K2EDTA tubes following their own protocols. For TCRbeta analysis, collaborator samples were shipped as frozen whole blood, as isolated PBMCs, or as DNA extracted from either sample type. The material sequenced was peripheral blood. The rearrangement combines TRBV25-1 with TRBJ1-1; the D region possibly corresponds to TRBD1 (6 bases align). This sequence was found in a man between 18 and 35 years old with acute or convalescent COVID-19. The CDR3 protein is CASSGSAPGQFMNTEAFF. Here is the DNA: TGTGCCAGCAGTGGCTCTGCGCCTGGACAGTTCATGAACACTGAAGCTTTCTTT.